This T cell receptor beta chain was found in a study of control samples from healthy donors and cancer patients. Produced via immunoSEQ multiplex PCR; TCRdb's table is partial and in-frame only. The sample lists 98,000 or so clones; roughly four fifths were seen once. The ends were cut back, 1 base at V and 2 bases at J, with 8 bases in the middle. CDR1 is SEHNR, CDR2 FQNEAQ, per germline (reference sequence). This CDR3 contains 14 residues. The receptor's source is a man younger than 35 in good health. The chain carries TRBV7-9 and TRBJ2-5; D gene uncertain. Sample: blood. The DNA of the CDR3 is TGTGCCAGCAGCTTAGTAGGCAGTCAAGAGACCCAGTACTTC. It translates to CASSLVGSQETQYF.